The clone carrying this T cell receptor (beta chain) was counted between two and nine times. Antigen: not known. The data originate from a study of response to subunit inactivated influenza vaccine. TCRdb re-called the RT-PCR reads with MiXCR, one entry per CDR3 protein. The data show around 790,000 distinct CDR3 sequences, approximately 22% seen once. General study results and limits: That few new T cells are recruited by each seasonal influenza vaccination was the authors' suggestion.

The sequence came from a man aged 45 to 65 who received an inactivated influenza vaccine. The sample consisted of PBMCs from blood, taken 5 days after vaccination.

CDR3 nucleotides: TGTGCCATCAGTGAGTCTGCAGGGTCCGACGAGCAGTACTTC. It codes for CAISESAGSDEQYF. The genes are TRBV10-3 and TRBJ2-7; D may be TRBD1 (5 bases). CDR3 length: 14 amino acids. V was pared by 0 bases and J by 5 bases, with 11 bases between. The germline V gene has CDR1 ENHRY and CDR2 SYGVKD.